This T cell receptor beta chain was sequenced in a study of T cells in narcolepsy. TCRdb's copy holds only in-frame clones and misses some; the assay was immunoSEQ multiplex PCR. The sample comprises under 40,000 clones, around 86% of which are singletons, and approximately 0.66% rests with the top ten. The sample holds a few counts of this clone. This CDR3 spans 14 amino acids. The germline CDR1 and CDR2 sequences are MNHNY and SVGAGI (reference sequence). The V segment lost 3 bases and the J segment 6 bases; nucleotides outside the gene matches: 2. The sample consisted of memory (CD45RA-) CD4+ T cells from blood. The rearrangement links TRBV6-6 to TRBJ2-1; 10 nucleotides line up with TRBD1. This sequence was found in a human donor in good health. CDR3 protein: CASSYRTGGNEQFF. CDR3 bases: TGTGCCAGCAGTTATAGGACAGGGGGCAATGAGCAGTTCTTC.